Presented here are 19 T cell receptor beta chains from one specimen sequenced in a study of T cells in Graves' hyperthyroidism and ophthalmopathy. Template material for amplifying TCR beta CDR3 regions consisted of RNA transcripts. The TCR CDR3 was amplified in a first-round RT-PCR using the HTBI primer set. Using its own MiXCR run on the multiplex PCR reads, TCRdb lists one record per CDR3 protein. The sample has about 96,000 distinct CDR3 sequences, over 50% seen once; the top ten hold roughly 29%. Sequenced material: blood. The receptors shown here come from a woman aged 40 to 55 with Graves' hyperthyroidism.

Notes on this clonotype: A read error may explain this, as a much larger clone is one base away. The chain links TRBV5-1 to TRBJ2-5, with 9 bases fitting TRBD2. CDR1 is SGHRS, CDR2 YFSETQ, per germline. V lost 5 bases to trimming and J lost 4 bases; unmatched junction nucleotides: 9. The CDR3 totals 15 residues. Written as DNA, the CDR3 is TGCGCCAGCAGGTACGGGACTAGCCTCGGAGAGACCCAGTACTTC. Residues: CASRYGTSLGETQYF.

The rearrangement joins TRBV7-4 to TRBJ1-5, with 9 positions matching TRBD1. Germline-derived CDR1 and CDR2 are SGHVT and SQSDAQ. The length of the CDR3 is 17 residues. The V gene end was trimmed by 7 bases and the J gene end by 0 bases; junction bases not matched to a gene: 10. Written as DNA, the CDR3 is TGTGCCAGCACCTCGTGGGGACAGGGCGTTAGCAATCAGCCCCAGCATTTT. It codes for CASTSWGQGVSNQPQHF.

This clonotype was seen many times. CDR3 protein: CATSSEGGGGYGYTF. The CDR3 DNA reads as TGTGCCACCAGCAGTGAAGGTGGGGGAGGATATGGCTACACCTTC. The chain uses TRBV15 and TRBJ1-2, with D perhaps matching TRBD1 (5 bases). The germline gives CDR1 LNHNV, CDR2 YYDKDF (reference sequence). The CDR3 loop spans 15 amino acids. V was shortened by 3 bases and J by 5 bases, with 16 bases between the two germline ends. The full variable domain, with the rest looked up from reference TRBV15 and TRBJ1-2, is DAMVIQNPRYQVTQFGKPVTLSCSQTLNHNVMYWYQQKSSQAPKLLFHYYDKDFNNEADTPDNFQSRRPNTSFCFLDIRSPGLGDTAMYLCATSSEGGGGYGYTFGSGTRLTVV.

The rearrangement links TRBV27 to TRBJ2-7; tentatively, D is TRBD2 (6 bases). This CDR3 has 12 amino acids. Germline loops: CDR1 MNHEY, CDR2 SMNVEV (reference sequence). V was clipped by 5 bases and J by 3 bases, with 8 bases between them. The CDR3 DNA sequence: TGTGCCAGCAGTGGGGACTTCTACGAGCAGTACTTC. It yields the protein CASSGDFYEQYF.

The chain carries TRBV20-1 and TRBJ2-7, with 10 bases lining up with TRBD2. V trimming: 7 bases; J trimming: 2 bases; junction bases outside the gene matches: 8. CDR1 DFQATT and CDR2 SNEGSKA come from the germline V gene (reference sequence). The CDR3 contains 14 residues. The CDR3 DNA reads TGCAGTGGAGGGGCTAGCGGGAGTCCCTACGAGCAGTACTTC. This translates into CSGGASGSPYEQYF.

This clonotype was counted at least ten times. CDR3 sequence: CASSGWGDGYTF. CDR3 DNA sequence: TGTGCCAGCAGTGGTTGGGGAGATGGCTACACCTTC. This chain links TRBV2 with TRBJ1-2; the D is unclear. Trimming removed 4 bases from V and 6 bases from J, with 9 bases in between. Germline V gene lookup returns CDR1 SNHLY and CDR2 FYNNEI. CDR3 length: 12 residues.

Notes on this clonotype: The conserved final phenylalanine or tryptophan is absent from the CDR3, which likely points to a read error. This chain uses TRBV9 with TRBJ2-7, with 7 bases aligning to TRBD1. CDR3 length: 14 amino acids. CDR1 is SGDLS and CDR2 is YYNGEE in the germline V gene. J was trimmed by 4 bases and V by 4 bases; bases with no gene match: 8. The CDR3 region has the DNA TGTGCCAGCAGCCCACTGACAGGGAGATACGAGCAGTACTCC. This gives the protein CASSPLTGRYEQYS.

This clonotype was detected ten times or more. J is TRBJ2-5 and V is TRBV20-1; D not resolved. Germline lookup yields CDR1 DFQATT and CDR2 SNEGSKA (reference sequence). Trimming took off 6 bases at V and 5 bases at J, with 13 bases between the two ends. This CDR3 spans 12 amino acids. CDR3 sequence reads: CSAPVGAETQYF. Written as DNA, the CDR3 is TGCAGTGCCCCTGTGGGCGCGGAGACCCAGTACTTC.

Only one count was recorded for this clonotype. The V and J genes are TRBV7-2 and TRBJ2-3; 11 nucleotides line up with TRBD1. The CDR3 is 14 residues long. Germline trimming cut 5 bases from V and 5 bases from J; bases unmatched to any gene: 3. The germline V gene has CDR1 SGHTA and CDR2 FQGNSA. CDR3 region: CASSPGQGGDTQYF. CDR3 in DNA: TGTGCCAGCAGCCCGGGACAGGGGGGAGATACGCAGTATTTT.

At least ten counts were recorded for this clonotype. V usage is TRBV6-1 and J usage is TRBJ1-5, with D possibly being TRBD1 (5 bases). This CDR3 comprises 16 residues. Germline V gives CDR1 MNHNS, CDR2 SASEGT. V lost 0 bases, J lost 0 bases, and 9 bases lay in between. The CDR3 here is CASSEADSYSNQPQHF. The DNA for the CDR3 is TGTGCCAGCAGTGAAGCTGACAGCTATAGCAATCAGCCCCAGCATTTT.

This clonotype has at least ten counts. The J gene is TRBJ1-2, the V gene TRBV5-6; D unclear. Germline V gene data show CDR1 as SGHDT and CDR2 as YYEEEE. Deletions cut 6 bases from V and 4 bases from J, with 4 bases between. This CDR3 comprises 10 residues. The CDR3 DNA follows: TGTGCCAGCACGGGCTATGGCTACACCTTC. Its protein is CASTGYGYTF.

This clonotype has more than one count but fewer than ten. Possible read error: a much larger clone is one base away. The rearrangement joins TRBV7-2 to TRBJ2-2; D is unresolved. There are 14 residues in the CDR3. Germline V gene lookup returns CDR1 SGHTA and CDR2 FQGNSA. The CDR3 here is CAGSLYLGTGELFF. CDR3 in DNA: TGTGCCGGCAGCTTATATCTGGGAACCGGGGAGCTGTTTTTT.

This clonotype came up many times. The V gene is TRBV29-1, the J gene TRBJ2-7; tentative D call: TRBD1 (5 bases). Trimming cost V 4 bases and J 6 bases, with 13 bases left between them. The CDR3 loop spans 12 amino acids. Germline lookup yields CDR1 SQVTM and CDR2 ANQGSEA. The CDR3 loop is CSVAGAMGEQYF. CDR3 nucleotides: TGCAGCGTTGCTGGGGCTATGGGCGAGCAGTACTTC.

Points on this clonotype: One end of the junction does not line up with germline, which may come from a read error. The chain combines TRBV29-1 with TRBJ1-4; D gene unclear. The CDR3 has 12 amino acids. CDR1 is SQVTM, CDR2 ANQGSEA, per germline. In DNA, the CDR3 is TGCAGCGTTGCACATATGAATGAAAAACTGTCTTTT. Its translation is CSVAHMNEKLSF.

This clonotype has a count of ten or more. The chain combines TRBV19 with TRBJ2-3; D uncertain. Trimming stripped 6 bases from V and 6 bases from J, with 10 bases between. This CDR3 comprises 12 residues. CDR1 and CDR2 from the germline V gene are LNHDA and SQIVND (reference sequence). This CDR3 is CASRQSGDTQYF. DNA for the CDR3: TGTGCCAGTAGGCAGAGTGGGGATACGCAGTATTTT.

The rearrangement joins TRBV10-2 to TRBJ1-2; possible D gene TRBD1, 5 bases. The germline gives CDR1 WSHSY, CDR2 SAAADI. V was clipped by 0 bases and J by 7 bases, with 12 bases between them. The CDR3 has 14 residues. CDR3 DNA: TGCGCCAGCAGTGAGTCGTACGGGGGAGGTGGCTACACCTTC. Translation gives CASSESYGGGGYTF.

This clonotype was seen once. The V call is TRBV7-8, the J call TRBJ2-6, with 7 nucleotides matching TRBD1. The trim removed 5 bases at V and 0 bases at J, leaving 7 bases unmatched. The CDR3 runs 17 residues. CDR1 and CDR2 (germline): SGHVS, FQNEAQ. CDR3 protein: CASSLTGLSSGANVLTF. CDR3 in DNA: TGTGCCAGCAGCCTGACAGGGCTTAGCTCTGGGGCCAACGTCCTGACTTTC.

This clonotype turned up a few times. The V and J genes are TRBV5-1 and TRBJ2-7, with 7 bases identical to TRBD1. Germline lookup yields CDR1 SGHRS and CDR2 YFSETQ. The junction had 3 bases not matched to a gene; V was cut back by 0 bases and J by 6 bases. The CDR3 runs to 13 residues. The CDR3 sequence: CASSLGQGPEQYF. CDR3 sequence (DNA): TGCGCCAGCAGCTTGGGACAGGGCCCCGAGCAGTACTTC. The full variable domain, with the rest looked up from reference TRBV5-1 and TRBJ2-7, is KAGVTQTPRYLIKTRGQQVTLSCSPISGHRSVSWYQQTPGQGLQFLFEYFSETQRNKGNFPGRFSGRQFSNSRSEMNVSTLELGDSALYLCASSLGQGPEQYFGPGTRLTVT.

This clonotype was observed at least ten times. The CDR3 protein is CASSLAQGYYGYTF. The CDR3, as DNA: TGTGCCAGCAGCTTAGCGCAGGGCTACTATGGCTACACCTTC. This sequence joins TRBV7-9 and TRBJ1-2; TRBD1 is a possible D gene (5 bases). The CDR3 is made up of 14 amino acids. Trimming left V 0 bases short and J 3 bases short, with 8 bases between. Germline V gene data show CDR1 as SEHNR and CDR2 as FQNEAQ (reference sequence).